This T cell receptor (beta chain) was sequenced for a study of PD-L1 blockade in urothelial cancer. Study-level background: Analyzed time points were 3 weeks (second dose) and 6 weeks after therapy began.

This clone came up once. What it recognizes is unknown. The study, taken as a whole, reports: Tumor-associated clones in blood expanded more at 3 weeks in durable-benefit patients. Lower than median blood TCR clonality before treatment predicted better survival.

After removal of 5 bases from V and 10 bases from J, the junction contained 5 bases not matched to a gene. CDR3 length: 13 residues. Germline CDR1 is SGHAT and CDR2 is FQNNGV. The protocol was immunoSEQ multiplex PCR, while the TCRdb copy is restricted to in-frame clones and leaves out a portion. The sample shows around 45,000 clones, 75% to 90% of them seen only once. The time point is: pretreatment peripheral blood. The chain combines TRBV11-2 with TRBJ2-1; TRBD1 matches at 10 bases. This TCR came from a man aged 45-65 years with urothelial cancer. Here the sequenced sample was PBMCs, taken around atezolizumab (anti-PD-L1) treatment. The CDR3 DNA reads as TGTGCCAGCAGCCCACAGACAGGGGGCGAGCAGTTCTTC. As protein: CASSPQTGGEQFF.